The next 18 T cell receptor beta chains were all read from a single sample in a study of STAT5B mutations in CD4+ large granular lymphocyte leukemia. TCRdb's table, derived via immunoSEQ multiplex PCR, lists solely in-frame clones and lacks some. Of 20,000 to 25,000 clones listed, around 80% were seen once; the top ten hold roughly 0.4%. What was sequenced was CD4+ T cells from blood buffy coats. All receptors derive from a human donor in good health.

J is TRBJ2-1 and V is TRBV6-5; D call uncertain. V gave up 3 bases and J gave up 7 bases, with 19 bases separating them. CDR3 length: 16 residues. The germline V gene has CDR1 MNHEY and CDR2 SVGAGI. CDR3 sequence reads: CASSYGFILGGNEQFF. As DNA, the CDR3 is TGTGCCAGCAGTTATGGGTTCATATTGGGCGGAAATGAGCAGTTCTTC.

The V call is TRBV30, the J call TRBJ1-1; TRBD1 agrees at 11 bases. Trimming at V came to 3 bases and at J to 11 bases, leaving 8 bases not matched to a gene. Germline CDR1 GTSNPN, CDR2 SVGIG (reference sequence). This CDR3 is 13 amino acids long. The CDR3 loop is CAWRPGQGAKAFF. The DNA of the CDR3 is TGTGCCTGGAGACCAGGACAGGGGGCAAAGGCTTTCTTT.

CDR3 residues: CASSPLAGNSYNEQFF. The DNA of the CDR3 is TGTGCCAGCAGTCCTTTGGCGGGTAACTCCTACAATGAGCAGTTCTTC. The chain employs TRBV27 and TRBJ2-1; D perhaps matches TRBD2 (5 bases). Germline CDR1 MNHEY, CDR2 SMNVEV (reference sequence). The CDR3 has 16 residues. V lost 5 bases, J lost 0 bases, and 14 bases lay in between.

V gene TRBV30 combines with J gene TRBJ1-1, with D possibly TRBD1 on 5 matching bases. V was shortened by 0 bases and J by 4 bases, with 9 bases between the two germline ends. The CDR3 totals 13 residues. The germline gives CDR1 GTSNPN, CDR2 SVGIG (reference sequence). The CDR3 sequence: CAWSVVGGTEAFF. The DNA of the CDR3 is TGTGCCTGGAGTGTAGTGGGGGGCACTGAAGCTTTCTTT. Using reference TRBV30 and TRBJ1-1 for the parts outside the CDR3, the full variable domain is SQTIHQWPATLVQPVGSPLSLECTVEGTSNPNLYWYRQAAGRGLQLLFYSVGIGQISSEVPQNLSASRPQDRQFILSSKKLLLSDSGFYLCAWSVVGGTEAFFGQGTRLTVV.

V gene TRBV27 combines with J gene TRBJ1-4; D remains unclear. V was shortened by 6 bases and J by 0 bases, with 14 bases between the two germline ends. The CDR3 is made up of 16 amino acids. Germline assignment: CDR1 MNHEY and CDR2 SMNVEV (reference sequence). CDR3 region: CASRTDRRATNEKLFF. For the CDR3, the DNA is TGTGCCAGCAGGACGGACCGAAGAGCAACTAATGAAAAACTGTTTTTT.

The CDR3 protein is CASSSRDRGTRATQYF. The CDR3 DNA is TGTGCCAGCAGCTCCAGGGACAGGGGGACCCGAGCGACCCAGTACTTC. The chain links TRBV5-4 to TRBJ2-5; 11 bases are a match to TRBD1. The CDR3 is made up of 16 amino acids. V was pared by 3 bases and J by 7 bases, with 11 bases of the junction left unmatched. Germline V CDR1 and CDR2: SGHNT, YYREEE (reference sequence).

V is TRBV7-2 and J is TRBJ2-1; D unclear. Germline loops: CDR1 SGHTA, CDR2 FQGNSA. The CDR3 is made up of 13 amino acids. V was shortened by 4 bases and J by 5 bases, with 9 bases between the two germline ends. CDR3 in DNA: TGTGCCAGCAGCTCTCCCACTAACAATGAGCAGTTCTTC. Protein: CASSSPTNNEQFF.

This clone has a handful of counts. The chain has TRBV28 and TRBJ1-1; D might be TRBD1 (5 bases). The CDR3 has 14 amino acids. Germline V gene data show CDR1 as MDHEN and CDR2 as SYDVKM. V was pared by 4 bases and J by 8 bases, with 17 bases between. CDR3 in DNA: TGTGCCAGCAGTTCCCCCTCAGAGGGGAGGGAAGCTTTCTTT. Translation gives CASSSPSEGREAFF.

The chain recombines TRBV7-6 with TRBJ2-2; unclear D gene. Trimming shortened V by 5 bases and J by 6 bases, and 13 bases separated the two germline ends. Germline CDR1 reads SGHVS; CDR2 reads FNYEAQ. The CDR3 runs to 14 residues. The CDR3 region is CASSPTGGAGELFF. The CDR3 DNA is TGTGCCAGCAGCCCAACGGGTGGGGCCGGGGAGCTGTTTTTT.

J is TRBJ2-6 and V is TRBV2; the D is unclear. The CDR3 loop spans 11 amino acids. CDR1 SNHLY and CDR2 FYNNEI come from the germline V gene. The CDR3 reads CAVSGANVLTF. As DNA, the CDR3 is TGTGCTGTATCTGGGGCCAACGTCCTGACTTTC. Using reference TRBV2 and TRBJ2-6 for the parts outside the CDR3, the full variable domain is EPEVTQTPSHQVTQMGQEVILRCVPISNHLYFYWYRQILGQKVEFLVSFYNNEISEKSEIFDDQFSVERPDGSNFTLKIRSTKLEDSAMYFCAVSGANVLTFGAGSRLTVL.

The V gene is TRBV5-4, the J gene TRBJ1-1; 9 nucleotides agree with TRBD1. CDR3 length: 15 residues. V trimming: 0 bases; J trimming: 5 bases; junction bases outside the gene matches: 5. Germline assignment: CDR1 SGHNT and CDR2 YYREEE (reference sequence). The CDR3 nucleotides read TGTGCCAGCAGCTTGGCCGGGACAGGGAGAACTGAAGCTTTCTTT. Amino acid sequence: CASSLAGTGRTEAFF.

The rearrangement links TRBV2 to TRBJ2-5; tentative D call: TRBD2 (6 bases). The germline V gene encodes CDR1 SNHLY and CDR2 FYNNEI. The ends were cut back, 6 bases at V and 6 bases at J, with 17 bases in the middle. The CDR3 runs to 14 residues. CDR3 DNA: TGTGCCAGCAGAAAGGGACTCCTGCCCAAGACCCAGTACTTC. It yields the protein CASRKGLLPKTQYF.

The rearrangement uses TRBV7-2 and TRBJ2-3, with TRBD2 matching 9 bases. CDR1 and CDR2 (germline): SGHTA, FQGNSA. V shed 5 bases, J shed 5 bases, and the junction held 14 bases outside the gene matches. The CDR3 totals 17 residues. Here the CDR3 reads CASSGRGGRAGRDTQYF. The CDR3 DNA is TGTGCCAGCAGCGGGCGAGGCGGGAGGGCTGGTAGAGATACGCAGTATTTT.

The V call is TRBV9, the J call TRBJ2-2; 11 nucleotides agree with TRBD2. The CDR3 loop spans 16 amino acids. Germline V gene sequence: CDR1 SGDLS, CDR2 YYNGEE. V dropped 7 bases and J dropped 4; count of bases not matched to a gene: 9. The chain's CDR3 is CASGRSGRASTGELFF. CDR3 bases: TGTGCCAGCGGTCGTAGCGGGAGGGCCAGCACCGGGGAGCTGTTTTTT.

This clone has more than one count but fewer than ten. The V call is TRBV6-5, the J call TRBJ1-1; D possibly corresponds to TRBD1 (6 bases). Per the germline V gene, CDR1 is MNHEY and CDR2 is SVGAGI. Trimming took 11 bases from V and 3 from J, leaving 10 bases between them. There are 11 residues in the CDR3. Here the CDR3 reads CADRGHTEAFF. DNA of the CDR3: TGTGCCGACCGGGGGCACACTGAAGCTTTCTTT.

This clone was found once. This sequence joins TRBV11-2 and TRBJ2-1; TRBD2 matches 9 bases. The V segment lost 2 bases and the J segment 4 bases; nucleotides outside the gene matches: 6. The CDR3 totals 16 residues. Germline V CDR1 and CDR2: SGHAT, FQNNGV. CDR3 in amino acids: CASSLRSSGVYNEQFF. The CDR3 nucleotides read TGTGCCAGCAGCTTAAGGTCTAGCGGGGTATACAATGAGCAGTTCTTC.

CDR3 region: CASSVDFQETQYF. CDR3 nucleotide sequence: TGTGCCAGCAGCGTAGATTTCCAAGAGACCCAGTACTTC. V and J are TRBV9 and TRBJ2-5, with D unclear. Germline V gene data show CDR1 as SGDLS and CDR2 as YYNGEE. The CDR3 sequence is 13 residues long. The V gene lost 0 bases and the J gene lost 1 base, with 4 bases spanning the gap.

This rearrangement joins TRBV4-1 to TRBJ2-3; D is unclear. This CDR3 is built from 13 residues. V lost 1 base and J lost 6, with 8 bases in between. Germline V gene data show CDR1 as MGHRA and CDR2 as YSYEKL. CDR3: CASSQGGVDTQYF. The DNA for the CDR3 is TGCGCCAGCAGCCAAGGAGGTGTTGATACGCAGTATTTT.